One and the same sample provided the 16 T cell receptor beta chains below, sequenced in a study of cytomegalovirus exposure and HLA in healthy donors. The PCR employed 60 Vbeta primers together with 13 Jbeta primers. Method: immunoSEQ multiplex PCR; TCRdb's copy keeps in-frame clones and lacks some. Of 220,000 or so clones listed, about 74% are singletons. Sequenced material: PBMCs. These TCRs come from a young woman in good health and CMV-seronegative.

This clone was found a few times. The rearrangement links TRBV6-5 to TRBJ2-6; D gene ambiguous. There are 15 residues in the CDR3. The germline gives CDR1 MNHEY, CDR2 SVGAGI. Between the trimmed V and J ends, which lost 6 bases and 0 bases, there was a span of 9 bases. As DNA, the CDR3 is TGTGCCAGCAGCTCTCCGTTCTCTGGGGCCAACGTCCTGACTTTC. Encoded protein: CASSSPFSGANVLTF.

The chain recombines TRBV7-9 with TRBJ1-1; D is possibly TRBD1 (6 bases). CDR1 and CDR2 (germline): SEHNR, FQNEAQ (reference sequence). The CDR3 loop spans 15 amino acids. With 5 bases removed from V and 6 bases from J, the gap between germline ends came to 19 bases. As DNA, the CDR3 is TGTGCCAGCAGCAATTACCGGGACACGTGGGCTGAAGCTTTCTTT. Residues: CASSNYRDTWAEAFF.

This clone has more than one count but fewer than ten. The chain links TRBV27 to TRBJ1-1; D gene uncertain. The V and J ends lost 6 bases and 11 bases respectively, with 16 bases between them. The CDR3 has 12 amino acids. CDR1 MNHEY and CDR2 SMNVEV come from the germline V gene (reference sequence). The CDR3 sequence is CASSPGGSGAFF. CDR3 coding DNA: TGTGCCAGCAGCCCCGGCGGATCGGGGGCTTTCTTT.

V is TRBV4-1 and J is TRBJ2-1; TRBD2 aligns across 12 bases. CDR3 length equals 15 residues. From germline, CDR1 is MGHRA and CDR2 YSYEKL. J lost 9 bases, V lost 5 bases, and 8 bases had no gene match. The DNA of the CDR3 is TGCGCCAGCAGCAGACTAGCGGGAGTTGAAGGTGAGCAGTTCTTC. This codes for CASSRLAGVEGEQFF.

The chain is built from TRBV7-9 and TRBJ1-4; D call uncertain. The CDR3 length is 13 residues. Trimming took off 5 bases at V and 8 bases at J, with 12 bases between the two ends. Germline V gene data show CDR1 as SEHNR and CDR2 as FQNEAQ (reference sequence). CDR3 region: CASSPDQREKLFF. DNA for the CDR3: TGTGCCAGCAGCCCTGATCAGCGAGAAAAACTGTTTTTT.

This chain joins TRBV6-5 and TRBJ2-7, with 7 nucleotides matching TRBD1. There are 16 residues in the CDR3. The ends lost 2 bases at V and 2 bases at J; junction bases unmatched: 9. Germline loops: CDR1 MNHEY, CDR2 SVGAGI. The DNA of the CDR3 is TGTGCCAGCAGTTACGGGACCGGGGACAGACCCTACGAGCAGTACTTC. It is translated as CASSYGTGDRPYEQYF.

CDR3 bases: TGTGCCAGCAGCCCGGATCTAGCGGCAGGCACAGATACGCAGTATTTT. This gives the protein CASSPDLAAGTDTQYF. This rearrangement joins TRBV9 to TRBJ2-3; 7 nucleotides align to TRBD2. V gave up 4 bases and J gave up 1 base; unmatched junction bases: 9. CDR1 and CDR2 (germline): SGDLS, YYNGEE. The CDR3 consists of 16 residues.

This sequence joins TRBV19 and TRBJ1-5; the match to TRBD1 covers 9 bases. With V trimmed by 3 bases and J by 5 bases, 8 bases remained unmatched. The CDR3 is 16 residues long. The germline V gene has CDR1 LNHDA and CDR2 SQIVND (reference sequence). Here the CDR3 DNA reads TGTGCCAGTAGTATGCCTACGGGACAGGGCTATCAGCCCCAGCATTTT. This sequence encodes CASSMPTGQGYQPQHF.

This clone was detected a few times. The CDR3 reads CASSLQVPGTGELFF. In DNA, the CDR3 is TGTGCCAGCAGCTTGCAGGTCCCGGGAACCGGGGAGCTGTTTTTT. The chain is built from TRBV5-8 and TRBJ2-2, with D perhaps TRBD2 (5 bases). The length of the CDR3 is 15 residues. Germline CDR1 SGHTS, CDR2 YDEGEE. V was pared by 1 base and J by 5 bases, with 12 bases between. The variable domain in full, completed from reference TRBV5-8 and TRBJ2-2, reads EAGVTQSPTHLIKTRGQQATLRCSPISGHTSVYWYQQALGLGLQFLLWYDEGEERNRGNFPPRFSGRQFPNYSSELNVNALELEDSALYLCASSLQVPGTGELFFGEGSRLTVL.

V and J are TRBV7-6 and TRBJ2-1, with D maybe TRBD1 (5 bases). V lost 2 bases, J lost 8 bases, and 13 bases lay in between. This CDR3 has 14 residues. The germline gives CDR1 SGHVS, CDR2 FNYEAQ. In DNA, the CDR3 is TGTGCCAGCAGCTTACAGGGCCCCTTTGATGAGCAGTTCTTC. Translation: CASSLQGPFDEQFF.

This clone was counted a single time. The rearrangement uses TRBV6-6 and TRBJ1-1, with TRBD1 as a possible D gene (5 bases). Germline CDR1 and CDR2: MNHNY and SVGAGI (reference sequence). CDR3 length: 15 residues. V was pared by 5 bases and J by 3 bases, with 16 bases between. The CDR3 DNA sequence: TGTGCCAGCAGTCCCAACTCCGGGGGGTACACTGAAGCTTTCTTT. Amino acid sequence: CASSPNSGGYTEAFF.

Details on this clone: The germline gene is not matched at one end of the junction; a read error may be the cause. CDR3 amino acids: CSSSFRGSAPGANVLTF. As DNA, the CDR3 is TGTTCCAGCAGCTTTCGGGGGTCGGCCCCTGGGGCCAACGTCCTGACTTTC. The J gene is TRBJ2-6, the V gene TRBV7-9, with D tentatively TRBD2 (6 bases). Germline V lookup: CDR1 SEHNR, CDR2 FQNEAQ (reference sequence). There are 17 residues in the CDR3.

V gene TRBV7-2 combines with J gene TRBJ1-4; no clear D gene. From germline, CDR1 is SGHTA and CDR2 FQGNSA. The CDR3 consists of 14 residues. The V and J ends lost 2 bases and 8 bases respectively, with 12 bases between them. The CDR3 coding sequence is TGTGCCAGCAGCTTAAAGCCTGAAGAAGAAAAACTGTTTTTT. Protein: CASSLKPEEEKLFF.

The rearrangement uses TRBV11-2 and TRBJ2-2, with 12 bases matching TRBD1. The V and J ends lost 5 bases and 7 bases, in that order; junction bases with no gene match: 5. Germline CDR1 is SGHAT and CDR2 is FQNNGV. This CDR3 spans 15 amino acids. The CDR3 sequence is CASSPGQGADGELFF. The CDR3 nucleotides are TGTGCCAGCAGCCCGGGACAGGGGGCGGACGGGGAGCTGTTTTTT.

The chain recombines TRBV7-9 with TRBJ2-7, with a tentative D call TRBD2 (6 bases). Per germline, CDR1 SEHNR and CDR2 FQNEAQ (reference sequence). V lost 5 bases, J lost 2 bases, and 10 bases lay in between. This CDR3 is 13 amino acids long. The CDR3 spells CASSPAGPYEQYF. DNA of the CDR3: TGTGCCAGCAGCCCTGCGGGACCCTACGAGCAGTACTTC.

V and J are TRBV7-2 and TRBJ2-1; TRBD1 matches 9 bases. This CDR3 spans 15 amino acids. Germline-derived CDR1 and CDR2 are SGHTA and FQGNSA. The ends lost 2 bases at V and 4 bases at J; junction bases unmatched: 3. The CDR3 DNA sequence: TGTGCCAGCAGCTTACAGACAGGGGGGTACAATGAGCAGTTCTTC. It specifies CASSLQTGGYNEQFF.